This TCR beta chain is from a study of cytomegalovirus exposure and HLA in healthy donors. Researchers ran the PCR with 60 Vbeta and 13 Jbeta primers. Original handling: Among the unique TCR beta chains that a later analysis counted, around 72 million in all, 9.5 million to 11 million were shared. Profiling relied on immunoSEQ multiplex PCR, and the TCRdb table lists in-frame clones only, not all of them. Clone size and V and J calls were adopted from that table, with D and trimming inferred from the DNA. The sample shows some 180,000 clones, 76% of them seen only once. Findings of the study overall: Sequencing likely produced, as an artifact, a cluster of highly shared sequence variants.

Concerning this clone itself: The target antigen is unknown.

The sample consisted of PBMCs. This receptor was identified in a woman in her twenties or thirties in good health and CMV-seropositive.

CDR3 amino acids: CASGLVTSGDYNEQFF. As DNA, the CDR3 is TGTGCCAGCGGCCTGGTGACTAGCGGGGATTACAATGAGCAGTTCTTC. The gene calls are TRBV6-6 and TRBJ2-1; 11 positions agree with TRBD2. The CDR3 loop spans 16 amino acids. The V gene's germline CDR1 is MNHNY and CDR2 SVGAGI (reference sequence). V dropped 8 bases and J dropped 4; count of bases not matched to a gene: 10.